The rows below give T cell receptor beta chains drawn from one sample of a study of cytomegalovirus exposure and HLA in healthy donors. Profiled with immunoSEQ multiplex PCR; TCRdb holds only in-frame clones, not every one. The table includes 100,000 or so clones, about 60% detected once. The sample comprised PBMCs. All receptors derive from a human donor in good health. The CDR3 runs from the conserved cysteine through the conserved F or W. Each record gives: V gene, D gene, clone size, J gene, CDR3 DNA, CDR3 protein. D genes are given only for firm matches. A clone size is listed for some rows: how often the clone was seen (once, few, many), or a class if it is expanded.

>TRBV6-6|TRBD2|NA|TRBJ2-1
TGTGCCAGCAGTTTGGGACTAGCGATCAATGAGCAGTTCTTC
CASSLGLAINEQFF
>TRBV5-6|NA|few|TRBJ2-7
TGTGCCTGTGGGTCAGGCGGAGGCGAGCAGTACTTC
CACGSGGGEQYF
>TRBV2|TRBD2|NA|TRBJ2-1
TGTGCCAGCACATGGTACGGGACTAGCGGTCATGAGCAGTTCTTC
CASTWYGTSGHEQFF
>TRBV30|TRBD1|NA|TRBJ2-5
TGTGCCTGGTCATGGACAGGTAACCAAGAGACCCAGTACTTC
CAWSWTGNQETQYF
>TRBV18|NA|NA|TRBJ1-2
TGTGCCAGCTCACTCCTCTTATTGACAGACTATGGCTACACCTTC
CASSLLLLTDYGYTF
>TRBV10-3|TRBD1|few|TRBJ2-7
TGTGCCATCAGGGTGGGGACAGGGTGGGAGCAGTACTTC
CAIRVGTGWEQYF
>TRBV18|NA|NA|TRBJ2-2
TGTGCCAGCTCACCAGTGTCTTCAGGGGGGAGCACCGGGGAGCTGTTTTTT
CASSPVSSGGSTGELFF
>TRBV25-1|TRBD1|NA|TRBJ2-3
TGTGCCACCGCCGGGACAGGGGGCGCGTATACGCAGTATTTT
CATAGTGGAYTQYF
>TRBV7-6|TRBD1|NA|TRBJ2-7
TGTGCCAGCAGCCGAGGGGGACAGGGGGTTTACGAGCAGTACTTC
CASSRGGQGVYEQYF
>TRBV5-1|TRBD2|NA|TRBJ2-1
TGCGCCAGCAGCTTGGTTGGTAGCGGGATTAATAAGATATCCCCGAGCTCCTACAATGAGCAGTTCTTC
CASSLVGSGINKISPSSYNEQFF
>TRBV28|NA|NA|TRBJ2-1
TGTGCCAGCAGAAGTACTAGCTTAAGCTACAATGAGCAGTTCTTC
CASRSTSLSYNEQFF
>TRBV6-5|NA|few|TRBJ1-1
TGTGCCAGCAGTTACCAGGGAACCACTGAAGCTTTCTTT
CASSYQGTTEAFF
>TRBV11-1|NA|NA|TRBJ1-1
TGTGCCAGCAGCCCCCGAGGGAGGGGCAACACTGAAGCTTTCTTT
CASSPRGRGNTEAFF
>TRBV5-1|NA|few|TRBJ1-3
TGCGCCAGCAGTACAGGAGCCTCTGGAAACACCATATATTTT
CASSTGASGNTIYF
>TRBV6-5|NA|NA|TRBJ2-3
TGTGCCAGCAGTTCAATCACAGATACGCAGTATTTT
CASSSITDTQYF
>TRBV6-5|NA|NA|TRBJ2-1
TGTGCCAGCAGTTCTCCAGGGATTAGCAATGAGCAGTTCTTC
CASSSPGISNEQFF
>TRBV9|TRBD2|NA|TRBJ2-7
TGTGCCAGCAGCGTAGGCGGGAGGTCTAGCGAGCAGTACTTC
CASSVGGRSSEQYF
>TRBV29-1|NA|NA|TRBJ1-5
TGCAGCGTAGCTTACAGGGGCAATCAGCCCCAGCATTTT
CSVAYRGNQPQHF
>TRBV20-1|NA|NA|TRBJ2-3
TGCAGTGCTTACGGCAGGGTTTCGCAGTATTTT
CSAYGRVSQYF
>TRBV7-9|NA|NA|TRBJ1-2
TGTGCCAGCAGCTCCCAGCGGGGGTCCTATGGCTACACCTTC
CASSSQRGSYGYTF
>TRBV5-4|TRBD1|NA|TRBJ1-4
TGTGCCAGCAGCCAGAAGACAGGGAATGAAAAACTGTTTTTT
CASSQKTGNEKLFF
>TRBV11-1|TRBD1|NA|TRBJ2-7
TGTGCCAGCAGCATGACAGGGCCGGCGTACTTC
CASSMTGPAYF
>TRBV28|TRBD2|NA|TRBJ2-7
TGTGCCAGCAGCCTACGAGCGGGGGAAGCCTACGAGCAGTACTTC
CASSLRAGEAYEQYF
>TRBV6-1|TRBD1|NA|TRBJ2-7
TGTGCCAGCAGTAGAGGGACAGGTCTTTGGGACGAGCAGTACTTC
CASSRGTGLWDEQYF
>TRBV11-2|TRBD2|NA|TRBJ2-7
TGTGCCAGCAGCTCGGGACTAGGCTACGAGCAGTACTTC
CASSSGLGYEQYF
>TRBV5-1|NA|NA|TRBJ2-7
TGCGCCAGCAGCCGAGCCGGGGACTACGAGCAGTACTTC
CASSRAGDYEQYF
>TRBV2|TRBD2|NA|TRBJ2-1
TGTGCCACTGGACTAGGCCTCATTTATGAGCAGTTCTTC
CATGLGLIYEQFF
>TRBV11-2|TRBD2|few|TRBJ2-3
TGTGCCAGCAGCCGCCCACTAGCGGGAGGAGCAGATACGCAGTATTTT
CASSRPLAGGADTQYF
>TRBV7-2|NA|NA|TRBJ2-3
TGTGCCAGCAGCTTAGCGTCGGCCGGGAGCTTCCCAGATACGCAGTATTTT
CASSLASAGSFPDTQYF
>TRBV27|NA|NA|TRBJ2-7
TGTGCCAGCAGTTTAGGGCACTCCTCCTACGAGCAGTACTTC
CASSLGHSSYEQYF
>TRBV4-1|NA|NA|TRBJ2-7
TGCGCCAGCAGCCAATTGAGGGCCGATTCCTACGAGCAGTACTTC
CASSQLRADSYEQYF
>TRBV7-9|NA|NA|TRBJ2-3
TGTGCCAGCAGCTTAGGGGCAGGGTGGGATACGCAGTATTTT
CASSLGAGWDTQYF
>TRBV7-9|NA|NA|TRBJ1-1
TGTGCCAGCAGCTCACAGTCTGAAGCTTTCTTT
CASSSQSEAFF